This note documents a single T cell receptor (beta chain) sequence. The antigen is undetermined. The data are from a study of PD-1 blockade in classical Hodgkin lymphoma. The CDR3 is 13 residues long. V was shortened by 1 base and J by 4 bases, with 7 bases between the two germline ends. Germline V lookup: CDR1 SGDLS, CDR2 YYNGEE. The study's findings and limits: Exclusion removed patients who began nivolumab under 1 year after ASCT. Underlying causes for the observed repertoire differences were not defined, possibly disease activity or prior therapy.

TCRdb keeps only in-frame clones here, not all; method: immunoSEQ multiplex PCR. This repertoire shows roughly 36,000 clones, around four fifths found once; its top ten account for about 9.4%. The time point here: cycle 4 day 1 (C4D1), after 6 weeks of nivolumab. Each patient experienced a relapse that followed autologous stem cell transplantation, and brentuximab vedotin exposure varied. The chain couples TRBV9 to TRBJ2-3; possible D gene TRBD1, 5 bases. This clonotype originated in a human donor with classical Hodgkin lymphoma. Sequenced here: peripheral blood mononuclear cells (PBMCs), sampled before the fourth cycle of nivolumab. CDR3 nucleotide sequence: TGTGCCAGCAGCGTATCCAGGGCAGATACGCAGTATTTT. It translates to CASSVSRADTQYF.